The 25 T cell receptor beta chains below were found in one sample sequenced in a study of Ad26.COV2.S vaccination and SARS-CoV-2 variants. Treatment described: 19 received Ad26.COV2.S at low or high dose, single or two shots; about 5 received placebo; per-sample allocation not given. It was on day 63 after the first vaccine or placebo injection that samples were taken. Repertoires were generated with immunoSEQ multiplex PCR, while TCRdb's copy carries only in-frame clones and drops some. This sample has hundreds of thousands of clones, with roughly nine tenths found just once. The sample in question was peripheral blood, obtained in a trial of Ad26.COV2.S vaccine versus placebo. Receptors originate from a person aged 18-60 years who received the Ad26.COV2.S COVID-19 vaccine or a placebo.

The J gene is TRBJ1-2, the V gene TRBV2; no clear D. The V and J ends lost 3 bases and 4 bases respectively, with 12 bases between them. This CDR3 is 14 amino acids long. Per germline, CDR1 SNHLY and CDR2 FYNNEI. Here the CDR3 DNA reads TGTGCCAGCAGTGATTTGACACCTCCCTATGGCTACACCTTC. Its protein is CASSDLTPPYGYTF.

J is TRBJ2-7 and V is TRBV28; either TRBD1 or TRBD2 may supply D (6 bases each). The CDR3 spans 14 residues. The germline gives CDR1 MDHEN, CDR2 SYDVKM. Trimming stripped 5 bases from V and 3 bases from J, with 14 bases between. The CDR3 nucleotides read TGTGCCAGCAGTCAAGGGGGGTCGGACTACGAGCAGTACTTC. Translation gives CASSQGGSDYEQYF.

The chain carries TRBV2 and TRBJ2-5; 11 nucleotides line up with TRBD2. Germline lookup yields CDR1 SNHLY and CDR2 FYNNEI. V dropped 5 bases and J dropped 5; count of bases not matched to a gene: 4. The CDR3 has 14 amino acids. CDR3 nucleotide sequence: TGTGCCAGCAGTCGCCTAGCGGGAGGCGAGACCCAGTACTTC. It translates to CASSRLAGGETQYF.

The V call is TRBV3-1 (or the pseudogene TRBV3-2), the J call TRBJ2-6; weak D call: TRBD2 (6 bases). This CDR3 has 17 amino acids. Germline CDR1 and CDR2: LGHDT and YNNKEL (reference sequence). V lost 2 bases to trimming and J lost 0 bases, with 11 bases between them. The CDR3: CASSQSMGGSGANVLTF. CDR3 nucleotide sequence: TGTGCCAGCAGCCAATCCATGGGGGGCTCTGGGGCCAACGTCCTGACTTTC.

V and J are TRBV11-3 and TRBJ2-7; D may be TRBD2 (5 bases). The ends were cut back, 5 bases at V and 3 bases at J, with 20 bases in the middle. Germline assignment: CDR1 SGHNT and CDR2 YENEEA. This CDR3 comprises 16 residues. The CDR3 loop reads CASSPREFRKDYEQYF. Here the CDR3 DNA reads TGTGCCAGCAGCCCGAGGGAGTTCCGGAAAGACTACGAGCAGTACTTC.

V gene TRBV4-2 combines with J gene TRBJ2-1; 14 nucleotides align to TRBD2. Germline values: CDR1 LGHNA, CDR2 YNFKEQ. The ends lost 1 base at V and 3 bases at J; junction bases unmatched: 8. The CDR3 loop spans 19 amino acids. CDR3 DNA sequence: TGTGCCAGCAGCCAAGCTCCCCCGGGACTAGCGGGGGACTACAATGAGCAGTTCTTC. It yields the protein CASSQAPPGLAGDYNEQFF.

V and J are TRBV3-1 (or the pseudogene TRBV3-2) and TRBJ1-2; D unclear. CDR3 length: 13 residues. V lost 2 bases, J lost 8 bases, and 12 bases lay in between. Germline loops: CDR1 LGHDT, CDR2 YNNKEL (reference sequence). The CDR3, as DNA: TGTGCCAGCAGCCAACAAAACGCAGGAGGCTACACCTTC. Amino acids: CASSQQNAGGYTF.

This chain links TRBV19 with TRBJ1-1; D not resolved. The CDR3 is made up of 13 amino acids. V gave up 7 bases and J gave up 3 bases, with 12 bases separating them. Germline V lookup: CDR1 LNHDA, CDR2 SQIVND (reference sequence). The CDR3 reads CASTTQRDTEAFF. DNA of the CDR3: TGTGCCAGTACAACCCAGCGGGACACTGAAGCTTTCTTT.

CDR3 sequence reads: CASSPSGVSYNEQFF. The CDR3 DNA reads TGTGCCAGCAGCCCGAGCGGGGTCTCCTACAATGAGCAGTTCTTC. V gene TRBV7-2 combines with J gene TRBJ2-1; 7 bases match TRBD2. The CDR3 runs 15 residues. Per the germline V gene, CDR1 is SGHTA and CDR2 is FQGNSA. V gave up 5 bases and J gave up 0 bases; unmatched junction bases: 4.

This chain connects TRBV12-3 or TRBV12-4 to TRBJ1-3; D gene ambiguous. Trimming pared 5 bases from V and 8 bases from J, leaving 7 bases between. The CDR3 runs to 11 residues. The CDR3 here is CASSPGYTIYF. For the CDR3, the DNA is TGTGCCAGCAGTCCGGGATACACCATATATTTT.

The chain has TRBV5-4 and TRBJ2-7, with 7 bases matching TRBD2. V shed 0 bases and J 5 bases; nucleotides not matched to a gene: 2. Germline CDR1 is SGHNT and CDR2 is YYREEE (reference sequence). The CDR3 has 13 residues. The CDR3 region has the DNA TGTGCCAGCAGCTTGGGCCTAGCGGACGAGCAGTACTTC. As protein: CASSLGLADEQYF. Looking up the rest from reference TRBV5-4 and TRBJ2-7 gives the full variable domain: ETGVTQSPTHLIKTRGQQVTLRCSSQSGHNTVSWYQQALGQGPQFIFQYYREEENGRGNFPPRFSGLQFPNYSSELNVNALELDDSALYLCASSLGLADEQYFGPGTRLTVT.

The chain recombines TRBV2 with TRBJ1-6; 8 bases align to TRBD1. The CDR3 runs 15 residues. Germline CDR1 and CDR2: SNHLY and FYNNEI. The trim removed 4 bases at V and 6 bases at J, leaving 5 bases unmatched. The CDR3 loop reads CASSAGTGANSPLHF. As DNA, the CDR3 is TGTGCCAGCAGTGCGGGGACAGGTGCTAATTCACCCCTCCACTTT.

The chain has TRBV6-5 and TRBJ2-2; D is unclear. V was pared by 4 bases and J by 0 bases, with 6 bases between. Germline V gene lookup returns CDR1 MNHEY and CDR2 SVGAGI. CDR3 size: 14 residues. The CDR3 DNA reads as TGTGCCAGCAGTTCGCCATCGAACACCGGGGAGCTGTTTTTT. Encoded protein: CASSSPSNTGELFF.

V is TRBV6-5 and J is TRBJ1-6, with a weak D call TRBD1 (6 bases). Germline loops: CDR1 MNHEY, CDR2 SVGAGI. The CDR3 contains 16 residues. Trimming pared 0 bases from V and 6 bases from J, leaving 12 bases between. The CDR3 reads CASSYSGQQLNSPLHF. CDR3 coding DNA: TGTGCCAGCAGTTACTCTGGACAGCAGCTTAATTCACCCCTCCACTTT.

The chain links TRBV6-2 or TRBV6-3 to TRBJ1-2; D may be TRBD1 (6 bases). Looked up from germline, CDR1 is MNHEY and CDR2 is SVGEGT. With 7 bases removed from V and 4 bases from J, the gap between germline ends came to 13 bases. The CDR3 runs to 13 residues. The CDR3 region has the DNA TGTGCCAGCACCCCAGGGGCGTCCTATGGCTACACCTTC. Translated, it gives CASTPGASYGYTF.

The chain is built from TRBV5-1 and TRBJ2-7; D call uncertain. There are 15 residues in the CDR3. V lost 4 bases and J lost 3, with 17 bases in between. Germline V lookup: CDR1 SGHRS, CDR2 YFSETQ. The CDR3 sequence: CASSPNSQSFYEQYF. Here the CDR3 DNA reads TGCGCCAGCAGCCCCAATTCTCAGAGTTTCTACGAGCAGTACTTC.

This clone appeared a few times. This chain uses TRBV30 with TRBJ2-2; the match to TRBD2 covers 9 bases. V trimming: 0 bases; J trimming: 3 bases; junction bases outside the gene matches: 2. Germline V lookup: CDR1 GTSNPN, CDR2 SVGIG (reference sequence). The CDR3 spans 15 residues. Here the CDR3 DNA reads TGTGCCTGGAGTGTTGCGGGAGGGGACACCGGGGAGCTGTTTTTT. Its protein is CAWSVAGGDTGELFF.

CDR3 DNA: TGTGCCAGCAGTTGGGACTCTGGAAACACCATATATTTT. Protein product: CASSWDSGNTIYF. V and J are TRBV27 and TRBJ1-3; the D is unclear. The length of the CDR3 is 13 residues. Trimming left V 4 bases short and J 0 bases short, with 4 bases between. Germline CDR1 MNHEY, CDR2 SMNVEV (reference sequence).

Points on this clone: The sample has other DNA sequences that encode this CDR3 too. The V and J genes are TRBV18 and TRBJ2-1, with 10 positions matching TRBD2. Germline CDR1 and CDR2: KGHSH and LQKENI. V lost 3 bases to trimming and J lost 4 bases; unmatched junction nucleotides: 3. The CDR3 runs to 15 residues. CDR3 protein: CASSPTSGAYNEQFF. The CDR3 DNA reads TGTGCCAGCTCACCTACTAGCGGGGCATACAATGAGCAGTTCTTC.

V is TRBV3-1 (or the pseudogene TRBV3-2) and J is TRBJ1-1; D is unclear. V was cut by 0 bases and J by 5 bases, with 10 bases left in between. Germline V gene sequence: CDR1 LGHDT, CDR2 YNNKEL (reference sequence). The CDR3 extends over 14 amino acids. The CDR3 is CASSQDEGTTEAFF. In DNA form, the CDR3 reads TGTGCCAGCAGCCAAGATGAGGGTACTACTGAAGCTTTCTTT.

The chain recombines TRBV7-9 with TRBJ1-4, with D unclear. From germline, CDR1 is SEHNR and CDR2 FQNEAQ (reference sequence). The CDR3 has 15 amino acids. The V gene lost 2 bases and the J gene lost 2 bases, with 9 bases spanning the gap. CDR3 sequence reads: CASSLLEQTNEKLFF. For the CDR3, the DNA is TGTGCCAGCAGCTTATTAGAACAGACTAATGAAAAACTGTTTTTT.

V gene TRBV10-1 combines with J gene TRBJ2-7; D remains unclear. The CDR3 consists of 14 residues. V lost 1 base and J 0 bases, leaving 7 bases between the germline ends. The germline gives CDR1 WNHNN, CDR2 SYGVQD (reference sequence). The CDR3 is CASSEFGTSYEQYF. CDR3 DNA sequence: TGCGCCAGCAGTGAGTTCGGCACCTCCTACGAGCAGTACTTC.

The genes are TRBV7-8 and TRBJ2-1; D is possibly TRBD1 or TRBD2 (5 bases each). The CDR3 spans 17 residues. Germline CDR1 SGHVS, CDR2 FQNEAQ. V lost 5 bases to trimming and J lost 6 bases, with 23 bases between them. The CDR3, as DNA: TGTGCCAGCAGCAGTCAGCCCGGGACCTTGAACACCAATGAGCAGTTCTTC. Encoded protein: CASSSQPGTLNTNEQFF.

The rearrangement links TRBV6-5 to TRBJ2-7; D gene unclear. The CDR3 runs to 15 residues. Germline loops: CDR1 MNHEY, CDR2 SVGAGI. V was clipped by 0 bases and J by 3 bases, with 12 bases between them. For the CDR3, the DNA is TGTGCCAGCAGTTACTCGCTGTCCGGGCGCTACGAGCAGTACTTC. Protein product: CASSYSLSGRYEQYF.

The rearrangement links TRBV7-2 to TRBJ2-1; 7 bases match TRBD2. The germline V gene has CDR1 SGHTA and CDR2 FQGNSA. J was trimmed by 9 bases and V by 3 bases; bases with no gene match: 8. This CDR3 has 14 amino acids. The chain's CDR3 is CASSFTRGSGEQFF. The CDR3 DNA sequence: TGTGCCAGCAGCTTTACTCGCGGGAGCGGTGAGCAGTTCTTC.